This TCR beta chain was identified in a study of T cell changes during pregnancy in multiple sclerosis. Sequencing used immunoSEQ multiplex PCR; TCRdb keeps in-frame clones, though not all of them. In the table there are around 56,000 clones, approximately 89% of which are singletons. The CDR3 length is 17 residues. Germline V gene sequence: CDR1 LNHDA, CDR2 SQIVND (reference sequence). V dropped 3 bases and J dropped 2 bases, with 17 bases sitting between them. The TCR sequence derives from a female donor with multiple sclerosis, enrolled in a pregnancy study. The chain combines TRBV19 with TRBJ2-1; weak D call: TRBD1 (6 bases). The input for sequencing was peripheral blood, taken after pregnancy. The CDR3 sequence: CASSMGAGVVPYNEQFF. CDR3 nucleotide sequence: TGTGCCAGTAGTATGGGAGCAGGGGTCGTCCCCTACAATGAGCAGTTCTTC.